This record looks at one T cell receptor (beta chain) sequence and its context. This entry belongs to a study of blood T cell repertoires in COVID-19. As for the study in general: Acute and convalescent COVID-19 samples came from the United States, Italy and Spain. Nucleic acid was either cDNA or gDNA, and it came from T cells, B-cell-depleted T cells, or PBMCs.

Sequencing was performed with immunoSEQ multiplex PCR; in TCRdb, only in-frame clones are kept and a portion is missing. The sample lists approximately 60,000 clones, 85% to 90% occurring once. The clonotype was recovered from a middle-aged man with active COVID-19. Sequenced material: peripheral blood.

The CDR3 DNA is TGTGCCAGCTCATCTACAGGGGGCGTTGACTATGGCTACACCTTC. Protein product: CASSSTGGVDYGYTF. The chain combines TRBV18 with TRBJ1-2; 9 positions agree with TRBD1. Germline values: CDR1 KGHSH, CDR2 LQKENI. V lost 5 bases to trimming and J lost 3 bases; unmatched junction nucleotides: 7. The CDR3 length is 15 residues.